The 4 T cell receptor beta chains reported below all come from one sample, sequenced in a study of human T cells and chemical hapten exposure. TCRdb analysed the RACE reads with MiXCR anew, one entry per CDR3 protein. The data hold about 260,000 distinct CDR3 sequences, with 7.5% to 10% observed a single time. Time point in this sample: pre-sensitization, week 0. Treatment of the sample: therapeutic diphenylcyclopropenone sensitization with weekly scalp DPC. Here the sequenced sample was whole blood, taken in connection with sensitization to the hapten diphenylcyclopropenone (DPC). These receptors were obtained from a woman between 40 and 50 years old with alopecia areata. Some clones in this sample may be carry-over from other donors' samples.

This clonotype was detected a few times. This sequence joins TRBV5-1 and TRBJ2-1; 8 bases agree with TRBD2. V was pared by 4 bases and J by 5 bases, with 2 bases of the junction left unmatched. The CDR3 loop spans 13 amino acids. The germline gives CDR1 SGHRS, CDR2 YFSETQ. The CDR3 nucleotides read TGCGCCAGCAGCCAGGGACTAGACAATGAGCAGTTCTTC. Amino acids: CASSQGLDNEQFF.

The genes are TRBV27 and TRBJ1-2; the match to TRBD1 covers 7 bases. Germline V gene sequence: CDR1 MNHEY, CDR2 SMNVEV (reference sequence). Trimming cost V 2 bases and J 2 bases; bases outside gene matches: 5. The CDR3 totals 15 residues. CDR3 protein: CASSLQPTGNYGYTF. The CDR3 DNA reads as TGTGCCAGCAGTTTACAGCCGACAGGGAACTATGGCTACACCTTC.

This clonotype has at least ten counts. The chain couples TRBV6-5 to TRBJ2-3, with D perhaps TRBD1 (7 bases). The length of the CDR3 is 16 residues. Trimming removed 4 bases at V and 2 bases at J, with 16 bases between. CDR1 and CDR2 from the germline V gene are MNHEY and SVGAGI. CDR3 residues: CASSSRTGLNTDTQYF. In DNA form, the CDR3 reads TGTGCCAGCAGTTCCCGGACAGGACTAAACACAGATACGCAGTATTTT.

V is TRBV12-3 or TRBV12-4 and J is TRBJ1-6; tentatively, D is TRBD1 (5 bases). V shed 1 base and J shed 4 bases, with 14 bases lying between them. CDR3 length equals 17 residues. CDR3 nucleotides: TGTGCCAGCAGTTTAGGCAGGGTCTCGACTTATAATTCACCCCTCCACTTT. Translated: CASSLGRVSTYNSPLHF.